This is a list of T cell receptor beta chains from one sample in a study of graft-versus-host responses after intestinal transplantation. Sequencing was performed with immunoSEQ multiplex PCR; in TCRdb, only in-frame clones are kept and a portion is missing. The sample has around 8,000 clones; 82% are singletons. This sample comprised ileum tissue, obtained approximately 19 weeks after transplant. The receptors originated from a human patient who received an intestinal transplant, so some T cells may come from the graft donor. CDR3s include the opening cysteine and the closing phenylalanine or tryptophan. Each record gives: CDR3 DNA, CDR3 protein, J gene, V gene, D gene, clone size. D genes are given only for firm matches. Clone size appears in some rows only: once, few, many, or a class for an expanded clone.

cdr3_nt: TGTGCCAGCAGCCCCGTACTAAGCACTGAAGCTTTCTTT
cdr3_aa: CASSPVLSTEAFF
j_call: TRBJ1-1
v_call: TRBV9
d_call: NA
clone_size: NA

cdr3_nt: TGCGCCAGCAGCACTACTCGACAAGGGCTAGGCGAGCAGTACTTC
cdr3_aa: CASSTTRQGLGEQYF
j_call: TRBJ2-7
v_call: TRBV5-1
d_call: NA
clone_size: NA

cdr3_nt: TGTGCCAGCAGCTTACCCCCCAGGGTTACGAAAAACATTCAGTACTTC
cdr3_aa: CASSLPPRVTKNIQYF
j_call: TRBJ2-4
v_call: TRBV7-3
d_call: NA
clone_size: NA

cdr3_nt: TGTGCCAGCTCACCACAGCAGGGCGGTTTTACTGAAGCTTTCTTT
cdr3_aa: CASSPQQGGFTEAFF
j_call: TRBJ1-1
v_call: TRBV18
d_call: NA
clone_size: NA

cdr3_nt: TGTGCTAGTGTCCAGGGGACAGCCCTCGAGCAGTACTTC
cdr3_aa: CASVQGTALEQYF
j_call: TRBJ2-7
v_call: TRBV12-5
d_call: TRBD1
clone_size: NA

cdr3_nt: TGTGCCAGCAGCTTTACGGTGACAGGAACCTATGGCTACACCTTC
cdr3_aa: CASSFTVTGTYGYTF
j_call: TRBJ1-2
v_call: TRBV7-9
d_call: NA
clone_size: NA

cdr3_nt: TGTGCCAGCAGTTACTTGGGCGGGAGCTCCTACAATGAGCAGTTCTTC
cdr3_aa: CASSYLGGSSYNEQFF
j_call: TRBJ2-1
v_call: TRBV7-6
d_call: TRBD2
clone_size: NA

cdr3_nt: TGTGCCAGCAGCGCCGGGACAGGGGTACCCAAAAACATTCAGTACTTC
cdr3_aa: CASSAGTGVPKNIQYF
j_call: TRBJ2-4
v_call: TRBV9
d_call: TRBD1
clone_size: few

cdr3_nt: TGTGCCAGCAGCGTAGGACGTGGGGCCCCCTACAATGAGCAGTTCTTC
cdr3_aa: CASSVGRGAPYNEQFF
j_call: TRBJ2-1
v_call: TRBV9
d_call: NA
clone_size: NA

cdr3_nt: TGCGCCAGCAGCCTAAATCTACAGGGGCAGGAAGCTTTCTTT
cdr3_aa: CASSLNLQGQEAFF
j_call: TRBJ1-1
v_call: TRBV5-1
d_call: TRBD1
clone_size: few

cdr3_nt: TGCGCCAGCAGCCACTCCACTGAGGAGGGGAGGAGCACTAATGAAAAACTGTTTTTT
cdr3_aa: CASSHSTEEGRSTNEKLFF
j_call: TRBJ1-4
v_call: TRBV4-1
d_call: NA
clone_size: NA

cdr3_nt: TGCGCCAGCAGCTTGGTAGCTACCACAGATACGCAGTATTTT
cdr3_aa: CASSLVATTDTQYF
j_call: TRBJ2-3
v_call: TRBV5-1
d_call: NA
clone_size: NA

cdr3_nt: TGCGCCAGCAGTGAAATCTCCAGGGGGTCCGAGCAGTACTTC
cdr3_aa: CASSEISRGSEQYF
j_call: TRBJ2-7
v_call: TRBV10-2
d_call: TRBD1
clone_size: NA

cdr3_nt: TGTGCCAGCAGCTCACAGGGGTTGGGGAACACCGGGGAGCTGTTTTTT
cdr3_aa: CASSSQGLGNTGELFF
j_call: TRBJ2-2
v_call: TRBV7-3
d_call: TRBD1
clone_size: NA

cdr3_nt: TGTGCCAGCAGTTTAAGACACCGACCCTCCTACGAGCAGTACTTC
cdr3_aa: CASSLRHRPSYEQYF
j_call: TRBJ2-7
v_call: TRBV27
d_call: NA
clone_size: NA

cdr3_nt: TGTGCCAGCAGCGCGGGACTACCCGAGTCGGATACGCAGTATTTT
cdr3_aa: CASSAGLPESDTQYF
j_call: TRBJ2-3
v_call: TRBV27
d_call: TRBD2
clone_size: NA

cdr3_nt: TGTGCCAGCAGCTTAGGGCTAGTGTATACGCAGTATTTT
cdr3_aa: CASSLGLVYTQYF
j_call: TRBJ2-3
v_call: TRBV11-2
d_call: NA
clone_size: NA

cdr3_nt: TGTGCCAGCTCACCACCGACTAGCGGGGGGGCGGATACGCAGTATTTT
cdr3_aa: CASSPPTSGGADTQYF
j_call: TRBJ2-3
v_call: TRBV18
d_call: TRBD2
clone_size: NA

cdr3_nt: TGTGCCAGCAGCGTAGCGGGGGTAGTAGGGGAAAAACTGTTTTTT
cdr3_aa: CASSVAGVVGEKLFF
j_call: TRBJ1-4
v_call: TRBV9
d_call: NA
clone_size: NA

cdr3_nt: TGTGCCAGCAGCCCATGGGGCTCTAGCGAAGATACGCAGTATTTT
cdr3_aa: CASSPWGSSEDTQYF
j_call: TRBJ2-3
v_call: TRBV7-9
d_call: NA
clone_size: NA

cdr3_nt: TGTGCCAGCAGCGTCAACCGGGTAAAGAATTCACCCCTCCACTTT
cdr3_aa: CASSVNRVKNSPLHF
j_call: TRBJ1-6
v_call: TRBV5-4
d_call: NA
clone_size: NA

cdr3_nt: TGTGCCAGCAGTCCGTGGACAGGGGTAGAGACCCAGTACTTC
cdr3_aa: CASSPWTGVETQYF
j_call: TRBJ2-5
v_call: TRBV27
d_call: TRBD1
clone_size: NA

cdr3_nt: TGTGCCTGGAGGGCGGGAGGACCCCAAGAGACCCAGTACTTC
cdr3_aa: CAWRAGGPQETQYF
j_call: TRBJ2-5
v_call: TRBV30
d_call: TRBD2
clone_size: NA

cdr3_nt: TGTGCCACCAGCAGTGTCACAGGGGTAGTCACTGAAGCTTTCTTT
cdr3_aa: CATSSVTGVVTEAFF
j_call: TRBJ1-1
v_call: TRBV15
d_call: TRBD1
clone_size: once

cdr3_nt: TGCGCCAGCAGCCAAGGTATTACTAGCGGCGCTCAAGAGACCCAGTACTTC
cdr3_aa: CASSQGITSGAQETQYF
j_call: TRBJ2-5
v_call: TRBV4-1
d_call: TRBD2
clone_size: NA

cdr3_nt: TGTGCCAGTAGTCGGGGGACTGAAGCTTTCTTT
cdr3_aa: CASSRGTEAFF
j_call: TRBJ1-1
v_call: TRBV19
d_call: NA
clone_size: NA

cdr3_nt: TGTGCCAGCAGTTCCATAGCGGGCGTTGAGACCGGGGAGCTGTTTTTT
cdr3_aa: CASSSIAGVETGELFF
j_call: TRBJ2-2
v_call: TRBV7-9
d_call: TRBD2
clone_size: NA

cdr3_nt: TGTGCCAGCAGCTTAGGGGGTAGCGCAGAGACCCAGTACTTC
cdr3_aa: CASSLGGSAETQYF
j_call: TRBJ2-5
v_call: TRBV7-2
d_call: NA
clone_size: once

cdr3_nt: TGCGCCAGCAGCTTCGCAGGGGGCGCCTACAATGAGCAGTTCTTC
cdr3_aa: CASSFAGGAYNEQFF
j_call: TRBJ2-1
v_call: TRBV5-1
d_call: TRBD1
clone_size: once

cdr3_nt: TGTGCCAGCAGCAGCCCGGGACTAGCCGACACCGGGGGGCTGTTTTTT
cdr3_aa: CASSSPGLADTGGLFF
j_call: TRBJ2-2
v_call: TRBV28
d_call: TRBD2
clone_size: once

cdr3_nt: TGTGCCAGCAGGAGCGGTATCGGCTACGAGCAGTACTTC
cdr3_aa: CASRSGIGYEQYF
j_call: TRBJ2-7
v_call: TRBV27
d_call: NA
clone_size: NA

cdr3_nt: TGTGCCAGCAGCTTACGCAGGGGTGGCTACGAGCAGTACTTC
cdr3_aa: CASSLRRGGYEQYF
j_call: TRBJ2-7
v_call: TRBV5-5
d_call: NA
clone_size: NA

cdr3_nt: TGTGCCAGCAGCTTGGGGGGACAGGCTGCAACTAATGAAAAACTGTTTTTT
cdr3_aa: CASSLGGQAATNEKLFF
j_call: TRBJ1-4
v_call: TRBV5-5
d_call: TRBD1
clone_size: NA

cdr3_nt: TGCGCCAGCAGCTTGTGGGGGGGCACTGAAGCTTTCTTT
cdr3_aa: CASSLWGGTEAFF
j_call: TRBJ1-1
v_call: TRBV5-1
d_call: NA
clone_size: NA

cdr3_nt: TGTGCCAGAAGCTGGAGGAGGGTAGACCAAGAGACCCAGTACTTC
cdr3_aa: CARSWRRVDQETQYF
j_call: TRBJ2-5
v_call: TRBV5-3
d_call: NA
clone_size: once

cdr3_nt: TGTGCCAGCAGTACCCTAAACAGCAATCAGCCCCAGCATTTT
cdr3_aa: CASSTLNSNQPQHF
j_call: TRBJ1-5
v_call: TRBV6-1
d_call: NA
clone_size: NA

cdr3_nt: TGTGCCAGCAGCTTAGCTTACTCTCAAGAGACCCAGTACTTC
cdr3_aa: CASSLAYSQETQYF
j_call: TRBJ2-5
v_call: TRBV7-2
d_call: NA
clone_size: once

cdr3_nt: TGTGCCAGTAGTATGGGGGGCGCCCTGGGAGATACGCAGTATTTT
cdr3_aa: CASSMGGALGDTQYF
j_call: TRBJ2-3
v_call: TRBV19
d_call: NA
clone_size: NA

cdr3_nt: TGTGCCAGCAGCCGCGGCACTAGCGCCAGCACAGATACGCAGTATTTT
cdr3_aa: CASSRGTSASTDTQYF
j_call: TRBJ2-3
v_call: TRBV11-2
d_call: TRBD2
clone_size: NA

cdr3_nt: TGTGCCAGCAGCTTAACGGGAGCGAACACCGGGGAGCTGTTTTTT
cdr3_aa: CASSLTGANTGELFF
j_call: TRBJ2-2
v_call: TRBV7-3
d_call: NA
clone_size: NA

cdr3_nt: TGTGCCAGCAGTAAGCCAGCAGGGGGGTCCTACGAGCAGTACTTC
cdr3_aa: CASSKPAGGSYEQYF
j_call: TRBJ2-7
v_call: TRBV6-6
d_call: NA
clone_size: NA

cdr3_nt: TGTGCCATCAGTGATGGAAGGGAGGGTACGCAGTATTTT
cdr3_aa: CAISDGREGTQYF
j_call: TRBJ2-3
v_call: TRBV10-3
d_call: TRBD2
clone_size: NA

cdr3_nt: TGCGCCAGCAGCCCCGGACGTCTAGGGGGTAGGCAGGGAGACAATGAAAAACTGTTTTTT
cdr3_aa: CASSPGRLGGRQGDNEKLFF
j_call: TRBJ1-4
v_call: TRBV5-1
d_call: NA
clone_size: once

cdr3_nt: TGTGCCAGCAGTTACTCCGGACTGATGGGGAATTACGAGCAGTACTTC
cdr3_aa: CASSYSGLMGNYEQYF
j_call: TRBJ2-7
v_call: TRBV6-6
d_call: NA
clone_size: NA

cdr3_nt: TGTGCCAGCGCACAGGGTGAGGACACAGATACGCAGTATTTT
cdr3_aa: CASAQGEDTDTQYF
j_call: TRBJ2-3
v_call: TRBV19
d_call: NA
clone_size: NA

cdr3_nt: TGTGCCAGCAGTGATCTGGACAGGGAAACTCCTAACTATGGCTACACCTTC
cdr3_aa: CASSDLDRETPNYGYTF
j_call: TRBJ1-2
v_call: TRBV6-1
d_call: TRBD1
clone_size: NA

cdr3_nt: TGCGCCAGCAGCCAAGGACTAGTCCTAGCTGGCACAGATACGCAGTATTTT
cdr3_aa: CASSQGLVLAGTDTQYF
j_call: TRBJ2-3
v_call: TRBV4-1
d_call: NA
clone_size: NA

cdr3_nt: TGTGCCAGCAGTTCGGGACTAGACTTCCACGAGCAGTACTTC
cdr3_aa: CASSSGLDFHEQYF
j_call: TRBJ2-7
v_call: TRBV27
d_call: TRBD2
clone_size: NA

cdr3_nt: TGTGCCAGCAGCCGGACTAGCGGCTACGAGCAGTACTTC
cdr3_aa: CASSRTSGYEQYF
j_call: TRBJ2-7
v_call: TRBV11-2
d_call: TRBD2
clone_size: NA

cdr3_nt: TGTGCCAGCAGTTTAGAGGGGCCTCGCAATGAGCAGTTCTTC
cdr3_aa: CASSLEGPRNEQFF
j_call: TRBJ2-1
v_call: TRBV27
d_call: NA
clone_size: NA

cdr3_nt: TGTGCCAGCAGCCGACAGACTAGCGGCTACGAGCAGTACTTC
cdr3_aa: CASSRQTSGYEQYF
j_call: TRBJ2-7
v_call: TRBV14
d_call: TRBD2
clone_size: NA

cdr3_nt: TGTGCCAGCAGCTTAGATAGCGGGAGGCTCACAGATACGCAGTATTTT
cdr3_aa: CASSLDSGRLTDTQYF
j_call: TRBJ2-3
v_call: TRBV7-9
d_call: TRBD2
clone_size: NA

cdr3_nt: TGCGCCAGCAGCTTTACAGGGGGATCAGGGGAAAAACTGTTTTTT
cdr3_aa: CASSFTGGSGEKLFF
j_call: TRBJ1-4
v_call: TRBV5-1
d_call: TRBD1
clone_size: NA

cdr3_nt: TGTGCCAGCAGCATCCAGAGGTATGAGCAGTTCTTC
cdr3_aa: CASSIQRYEQFF
j_call: TRBJ2-1
v_call: TRBV7-2
d_call: NA
clone_size: NA